These 5 T cell receptor beta chains were all obtained from the same sample, sequenced in a study of a mutant IDH1 vaccine in newly diagnosed glioma. Assay used: immunoSEQ multiplex PCR; TCRdb lists only in-frame clones, some missing. The profile shows 77,000 or so clones, roughly 77% of them singletons. Time point: week 47, end of study. In the vaccine, a single dose held 300 ug of the mutant IDH1 20-mer peptide, along with topical imiquimod. These receptors are not linked to any known antigen. Here the sequenced sample was PBMCs, taken from a glioma patient whose treatment included an IDH1 peptide vaccine. The receptors here all came from a man in his forties with glioma.

The rearrangement links TRBV21-1 to TRBJ1-1. TRBV21-1 is recorded as a pseudogene. The CDR3 sequence is 16 residues long. The CDR3 nucleotides are TGTGCCAGCAGCAAGGAGGGGCGTCCTCTGAACACTGAAGCTTTCTTT. Protein sequence: CASSKEGRPLNTEAFF.

This clone has a single count. The chain couples TRBV27 to TRBJ2-5; D is possibly TRBD1 or TRBD2 (6 bases each). Germline V gene lookup returns CDR1 MNHEY and CDR2 SMNVEV (reference sequence). V was cut by 3 bases and J by 0 bases, with 17 bases left in between. The CDR3 extends over 17 amino acids. CDR3 region: CASSFYPSGAYQETQYF. DNA of the CDR3: TGTGCCAGCAGTTTTTATCCCTCGGGGGCGTACCAAGAGACCCAGTACTTC.

V gene TRBV7-2 combines with J gene TRBJ2-5; D is ambiguous. Judging by the DNA end, TRBJ2-7 fits better; the J call may be wrong. The CDR3 consists of 12 residues. CDR1 and CDR2 (germline): SGHTA, FQGNSA. The CDR3 nucleotides read TGTGCCAGCAGCCATTCCTCCTACGAGCAGTACTTC. Its protein product is CASSHSSYEQYF.

This clone was seen only once. V usage is TRBV5-1 and J usage is TRBJ2-7; 7 bases match TRBD1. V dropped 3 bases and J dropped 4; count of bases not matched to a gene: 7. The length of the CDR3 is 14 residues. Germline CDR1 and CDR2: SGHRS and YFSETQ. CDR3 sequence: CASSSNGQAYEQYF. The DNA for the CDR3 is TGCGCCAGCAGCTCAAACGGACAGGCGTACGAGCAGTACTTC.

The rearrangement joins TRBV29-1 to TRBJ1-1; D is uncertain. Deletions cut 2 bases from V and 5 bases from J, with 12 bases between. CDR1 is SQVTM, CDR2 ANQGSEA, per germline. This CDR3 comprises 13 residues. CDR3 nucleotides: TGCAGCGTTGAAATGGCCCCGTGGACTGAAGCTTTCTTT. Amino acid sequence: CSVEMAPWTEAFF.